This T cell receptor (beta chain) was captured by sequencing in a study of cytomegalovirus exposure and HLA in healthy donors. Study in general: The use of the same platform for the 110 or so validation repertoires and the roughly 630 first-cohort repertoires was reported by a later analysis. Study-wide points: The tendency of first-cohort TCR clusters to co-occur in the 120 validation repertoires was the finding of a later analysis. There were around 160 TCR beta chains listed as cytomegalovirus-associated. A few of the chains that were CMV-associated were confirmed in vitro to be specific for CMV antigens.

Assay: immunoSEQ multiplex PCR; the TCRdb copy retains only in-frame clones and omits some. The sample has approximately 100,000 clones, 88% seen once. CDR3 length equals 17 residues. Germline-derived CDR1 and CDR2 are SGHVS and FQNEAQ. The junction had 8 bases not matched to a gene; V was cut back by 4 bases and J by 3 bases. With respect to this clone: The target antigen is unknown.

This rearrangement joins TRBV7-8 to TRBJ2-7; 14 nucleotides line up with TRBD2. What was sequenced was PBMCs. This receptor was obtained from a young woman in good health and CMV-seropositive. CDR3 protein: CASSSGQGLAGDYEQYF. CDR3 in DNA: TGTGCCAGCAGCTCGGGCCAGGGACTAGCGGGGGACTACGAGCAGTACTTC.